Listed below are T cell receptor beta chains from one sample, sequenced in a study of T cell responses to AZD1222 COVID-19 vaccine. The table came from immunoSEQ multiplex PCR; TCRdb's copy has only in-frame clones and leaves some out. The table records more than 95,000 clones, 88% of them present only once. The sequences come from peripheral blood, collected 28 days after the second AZD1222 dose. Receptors originate from an adult who received the AZD1222 COVID-19 vaccine. Both conserved end residues are part of each CDR3. The D gene is left open where the match is weak. Only some rows state a clone size, as once, few, many or a class for expanded clones.

CDR3nt: TGTGCCAGCCGGACCCTAGCGGGAGGGTTCGAGCAGTACTTC
CDR3aa: CASRTLAGGFEQYF
v_gene: TRBV6-5
j_gene: TRBJ2-7
d_gene: TRBD2
abundance: -

CDR3nt: TGTGCCAGCCGCGGTTGGCAGGCCGATGGCTACACCTTC
CDR3aa: CASRGWQADGYTF
v_gene: TRBV25-1
j_gene: TRBJ1-2
d_gene: -
abundance: -

CDR3nt: TGTGCCAGCAGCTTAGGGAAGTGGGTGTATTTT
CDR3aa: CASSLGKWVYF
v_gene: TRBV7-8
j_gene: TRBJ2-3
d_gene: -
abundance: -

CDR3nt: TGTGCCAGCTCACCCCTAGGACAGGGGGCTTTTCACTATGGCTACACCTTC
CDR3aa: CASSPLGQGAFHYGYTF
v_gene: TRBV18
j_gene: TRBJ1-2
d_gene: TRBD1
abundance: -

CDR3nt: TGTGCCAGCAGGCGGAGTGTCACCGGGGAGCTGTTTTTT
CDR3aa: CASRRSVTGELFF
v_gene: TRBV27
j_gene: TRBJ2-2
d_gene: -
abundance: -

CDR3nt: TGCGCCAGCAGCATAGAGGGACAGCACTTCGCCACTGAAGCTTTCTTT
CDR3aa: CASSIEGQHFATEAFF
v_gene: TRBV5-1
j_gene: TRBJ1-1
d_gene: TRBD1
abundance: -

CDR3nt: TGTGCCAGCAGCTTAATCCAGAACAATCAGCCCCAGCATTTT
CDR3aa: CASSLIQNNQPQHF
v_gene: TRBV7-2
j_gene: TRBJ1-5
d_gene: -
abundance: -

CDR3nt: TGTGCCAGCAGCCCGGGACTAGCGGGGAGGGATGAGCAGTTCTTC
CDR3aa: CASSPGLAGRDEQFF
v_gene: TRBV5-4
j_gene: TRBJ2-1
d_gene: TRBD2
abundance: -

CDR3nt: TGTGCCACCAGCCCCCCAATAGACAATGAGCAGTTCTTC
CDR3aa: CATSPPIDNEQFF
v_gene: TRBV15
j_gene: TRBJ2-1
d_gene: -
abundance: -

CDR3nt: TGTGCCAGCAGACGCCCATCCCAGTATAGCAATCAGCCCCAGCATTTT
CDR3aa: CASRRPSQYSNQPQHF
v_gene: TRBV11-2
j_gene: TRBJ1-5
d_gene: -
abundance: -

CDR3nt: TGTGCCAGCAGCTCGCAACAGGGCAATACAGAGACCCAGTACTTC
CDR3aa: CASSSQQGNTETQYF
v_gene: TRBV7-3
j_gene: TRBJ2-5
d_gene: -
abundance: once

CDR3nt: TGCAGCGTTGCTTTTGGGAATGAGCAGTTCTTC
CDR3aa: CSVAFGNEQFF
v_gene: TRBV29-1
j_gene: TRBJ2-1
d_gene: -
abundance: once

CDR3nt: TGTGCCACCACAGAGCTAGCGGGAGGAACCGGGGAGCTGTTTTTT
CDR3aa: CATTELAGGTGELFF
v_gene: TRBV24-1
j_gene: TRBJ2-2
d_gene: TRBD2
abundance: -

CDR3nt: TGTGCCAGCAGCTTAGAAGGGGGCCCGAACACCGGGGAGCTGTTTTTT
CDR3aa: CASSLEGGPNTGELFF
v_gene: TRBV7-7
j_gene: TRBJ2-2
d_gene: TRBD1
abundance: once

CDR3nt: TGTGCCAGCAGCCAAGACAGGTACACTGAAGCTTTCTTT
CDR3aa: CASSQDRYTEAFF
v_gene: TRBV7-6
j_gene: TRBJ1-1
d_gene: -
abundance: -

CDR3nt: TGCGCCAGCAGCCTTACTAGCGGGAGGGCCTTTGGCCTCGGTAATGAGCAGTTCTTC
CDR3aa: CASSLTSGRAFGLGNEQFF
v_gene: TRBV5-1
j_gene: TRBJ2-1
d_gene: TRBD2
abundance: -

CDR3nt: TGTGCCAGCAGCCAAGTAGGGAGTCCGGGGGGGCAGCTGTCGTTCTTC
CDR3aa: CASSQVGSPGGQLSFF
v_gene: TRBV4-2
j_gene: TRBJ2-1
d_gene: TRBD2
abundance: -

CDR3nt: TGTGCCAGCAGTTACATCGGACTAGCGGGGAATGAGCAGTTCTTC
CDR3aa: CASSYIGLAGNEQFF
v_gene: TRBV6-5
j_gene: TRBJ2-1
d_gene: TRBD2
abundance: -

CDR3nt: TGTGCCAGCTCACCACGACAGGGGAGGTCCGGTGAAAAACTGTTTTTT
CDR3aa: CASSPRQGRSGEKLFF
v_gene: TRBV18
j_gene: TRBJ1-4
d_gene: TRBD1
abundance: once

CDR3nt: TGTGCCAGCAGCTTATGGGCGGGGGACTCCTACGAGCAGTACTTC
CDR3aa: CASSLWAGDSYEQYF
v_gene: TRBV7-6
j_gene: TRBJ2-7
d_gene: TRBD2
abundance: -

CDR3nt: TGTGCCACCACGCCCCGGGGGACGAGAGGCAATCAGCCCCAGCATTTT
CDR3aa: CATTPRGTRGNQPQHF
v_gene: TRBV28
j_gene: TRBJ1-5
d_gene: -
abundance: -

CDR3nt: TGTGCCAGTAGTAGCCTGACAGGGATCACTGAAGCTTTCTTT
CDR3aa: CASSSLTGITEAFF
v_gene: TRBV19
j_gene: TRBJ1-1
d_gene: TRBD1
abundance: -